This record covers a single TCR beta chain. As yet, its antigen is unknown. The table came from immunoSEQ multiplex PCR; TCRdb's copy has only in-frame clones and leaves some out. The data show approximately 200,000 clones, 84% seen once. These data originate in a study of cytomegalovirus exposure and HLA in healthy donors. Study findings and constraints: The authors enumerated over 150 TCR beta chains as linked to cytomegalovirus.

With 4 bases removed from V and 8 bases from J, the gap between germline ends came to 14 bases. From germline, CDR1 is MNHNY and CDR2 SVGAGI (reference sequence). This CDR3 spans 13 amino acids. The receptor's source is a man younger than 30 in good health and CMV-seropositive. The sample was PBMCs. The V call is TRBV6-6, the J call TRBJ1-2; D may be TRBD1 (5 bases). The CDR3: CASSSQTVTGYTF. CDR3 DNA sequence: TGTGCCAGCAGTTCCCAGACAGTGACAGGCTACACCTTC.